This T cell receptor (beta chain) derives from a study of T cell repertoires in cytomegalovirus infection. Overall study results and limits: Dominating the ex vivo response were HLA-C-restricted CMV-specific TCR beta clonotypes. Of the TCR beta families, the public ones yielded a cumulative frequency that identified carriers of CMV plus the relevant HLA.

This clonotype was picked up one time. No antigen is known for it. From the reads, TCRdb called clonotypes with MiXCR, one entry per CDR3 protein. The sample carries 640,000 or so distinct CDR3 sequences, 30% to 35% recorded once. The germline gives CDR1 DFQATT, CDR2 SNEGSKA (reference sequence). V lost 3 bases and J 4 bases, leaving 22 bases between the germline ends. The CDR3 consists of 17 residues. The chain has TRBV20-1 and TRBJ1-5; tentatively, D is TRBD1 (6 bases). The clonotype comes from a human donor in good health (CMV status not recorded). Some clones in this sample may be carry-over from other donors' samples. Sequenced material: cultured PBMCs, taken from culture after CMV antigen stimulation. The CDR3 here is CSARGVQGYPINQPQHF. Written as DNA, the CDR3 is TGCAGTGCTAGGGGGGTGCAGGGGTACCCCATTAATCAGCCCCAGCATTTT.